These 14 T cell receptor beta chains were all obtained from the same sample, sequenced in a study of cytomegalovirus exposure and HLA in healthy donors. The PCR ran on 60 Vbeta and 13 Jbeta primers. Generated by immunoSEQ multiplex PCR, the TCRdb table keeps only in-frame clones and is missing some. The sample carries around 170,000 clones, 80% recorded once. Sequencing used PBMCs. The receptors were gathered from a man in his forties in good health and CMV-seronegative.

The chain employs TRBV5-6 and TRBJ1-5; D is unresolved. V lost 1 base and J lost 5, with 7 bases in between. The CDR3 sequence is 13 residues long. Per germline, CDR1 SGHDT and CDR2 YYEEEE. This CDR3 reads CASSLLLDQPQHF. For the CDR3, the DNA is TGTGCCAGCAGCTTGTTGTTAGATCAGCCCCAGCATTTT.

The genes are TRBV5-6 and TRBJ2-7; D is perhaps TRBD1 (5 bases). This CDR3 comprises 14 residues. V dropped 0 bases and J dropped 6 bases, with 13 bases sitting between them. CDR1 and CDR2 (germline): SGHDT, YYEEEE. DNA of the CDR3: TGTGCCAGCAGCTTGGCCCTGACAGTGGTCGAGCAGTACTTC. Protein: CASSLALTVVEQYF. The variable domain in full, with the rest retrieved from reference TRBV5-6 and TRBJ2-7, is DAGVTQSPTHLIKTRGQQVTLRCSPKSGHDTVSWYQQALGQGPQFIFQYYEEEERQRGNFPDRFSGHQFPNYSSELNVNALLLGDSALYLCASSLALTVVEQYFGPGTRLTVT.

This chain links TRBV19 with TRBJ2-7, with 10 bases matching TRBD1. With V trimmed by 4 bases and J by 3 bases, 6 bases remained unmatched. The CDR3 loop spans 15 amino acids. CDR1 is LNHDA and CDR2 is SQIVND in the germline V gene (reference sequence). In DNA form, the CDR3 reads TGTGCCAGTAGTAACGACAGGGGGCGCTTCTACGAGCAGTACTTC. Translation: CASSNDRGRFYEQYF.

This chain joins TRBV4-3 and TRBJ1-5, with D possibly being TRBD1 (6 bases). The V end was cut by 1 base, the J end by 0 bases, with 16 bases between. Germline-derived CDR1 and CDR2 are LGHNA and YSLEER. The CDR3 has 18 residues. CDR3 sequence (DNA): TGCGCCAGCAGCCAAGCATTTTCGGGACATAATAGCAATCAGCCCCAGCATTTT. Translated, it gives CASSQAFSGHNSNQPQHF.

The CDR3 is CSVGEGVNQPQHF. The DNA for the CDR3 is TGCAGCGTTGGGGAGGGGGTCAATCAGCCCCAGCATTTT. This chain connects TRBV29-1 to TRBJ1-5; TRBD1 is a possible D gene (6 bases). This CDR3 has 13 amino acids. The V end lost 4 bases, the J end lost 3 bases, and 10 bases lay between the germline ends. Germline V gives CDR1 SQVTM, CDR2 ANQGSEA.

This chain links TRBV5-4 with TRBJ1-1; 9 bases fit TRBD1. CDR1 is SGHNT, CDR2 YYREEE, per germline (reference sequence). CDR3 length equals 15 residues. Trimming removed 4 bases from V and 5 bases from J; junction bases left unmatched: 9. CDR3: CASSITGGAETEAFF. CDR3 nucleotide sequence: TGTGCCAGCAGCATCACAGGGGGCGCGGAAACTGAAGCTTTCTTT.

V gene TRBV4-1 combines with J gene TRBJ1-6; 10 bases align to TRBD1. The J segment lost 8 bases and the V segment lost 1 base, leaving 2 bases of the junction unmatched. Looked up from germline, CDR1 is MGHRA and CDR2 is YSYEKL. The CDR3 has 15 residues. Here the CDR3 DNA reads TGCGCCAGCAGCCAAGCCGGGACAGGGGATTCACCCCTCCACTTT. This translates into CASSQAGTGDSPLHF.

The chain links TRBV5-4 to TRBJ1-4; 7 bases line up with TRBD1. J was trimmed by 3 bases and V by 4 bases; bases with no gene match: 6. This CDR3 region has 15 residues. Looked up from germline, CDR1 is SGHNT and CDR2 is YYREEE (reference sequence). This chain's CDR3 is CASSIGGTANEKLFF. DNA for the CDR3: TGTGCCAGCAGCATTGGCGGGACAGCTAATGAAAAACTGTTTTTT.

This clone appeared a few times. The gene calls are TRBV15 and TRBJ2-5, with D perhaps matching TRBD1 (5 bases). Germline V gene lookup returns CDR1 LNHNV and CDR2 YYDKDF (reference sequence). Deletions cut 2 bases from V and 3 bases from J, with 16 bases between. This CDR3 is built from 16 residues. The CDR3 DNA sequence: TGTGCCACCAGCAGACTCAGAACAGGTCTGAAAGAGACCCAGTACTTC. Protein sequence: CATSRLRTGLKETQYF.

The rearrangement links TRBV5-4 to TRBJ2-7, with 7 nucleotides matching TRBD2. The CDR3 loop spans 14 amino acids. Losses at the gene ends were 4 bases for V and 1 base for J; bases not matched to a gene: 5. Germline CDR1 is SGHNT and CDR2 is YYREEE (reference sequence). CDR3 bases: TGTGCCAGCAGCGGGGACGGGAGGTCCTACGAGCAGTACTTC. Translating gives CASSGDGRSYEQYF.

This chain uses TRBV7-6 with TRBJ2-3; 9 bases are a match to TRBD1. The CDR3 is made up of 16 amino acids. Trimming removed 5 bases from V and 3 bases from J; junction bases left unmatched: 9. Per germline, CDR1 SGHVS and CDR2 FNYEAQ. CDR3 loop: CASSSRQGGLTDTQYF. CDR3 coding DNA: TGTGCCAGCAGCAGCCGACAGGGGGGCTTGACAGATACGCAGTATTTT.

The chain uses TRBV6-1 and TRBJ2-7; 9 bases match TRBD1. Germline loops: CDR1 MNHNS, CDR2 SASEGT. V shed 7 bases, J shed 4 bases, and the junction held 11 bases outside the gene matches. The CDR3 sequence is 15 residues long. The CDR3 sequence is CASTRGTGIVYEQYF. The CDR3 nucleotides are TGTGCCAGCACCAGAGGGACAGGGATTGTTTACGAGCAGTACTTC.

The V gene is TRBV7-9, the J gene TRBJ1-4, with unresolved D. The CDR3 sequence is 17 residues long. Germline CDR1 SEHNR, CDR2 FQNEAQ (reference sequence). V lost 4 bases to trimming and J lost 4 bases, with 19 bases between them. The CDR3 DNA reads as TGTGCCAGCAGCTCCCCACGGCGCCGAACTAATAATGAAAAACTGTTTTTT. As protein: CASSSPRRRTNNEKLFF.

The chain uses TRBV19 and TRBJ2-7; 11 nucleotides agree with TRBD2. The J segment lost 3 bases and the V segment lost 5 bases, leaving 3 bases of the junction unmatched. The V gene's germline CDR1 is LNHDA and CDR2 SQIVND (reference sequence). The CDR3 has 14 residues. The CDR3 sequence: CASSPGLADYEQYF. The CDR3 DNA reads TGTGCCAGTAGTCCGGGACTAGCGGACTACGAGCAGTACTTC. The full variable domain, rest sourced from reference TRBV19 and TRBJ2-7, is DGGITQSPKYLFRKEGQNVTLSCEQNLNHDAMYWYRQDPGQGLRLIYYSQIVNDFQKGDIAEGYSVSREKKESFPLTVTSAQKNPTAFYLCASSPGLADYEQYFGPGTRLTVT.